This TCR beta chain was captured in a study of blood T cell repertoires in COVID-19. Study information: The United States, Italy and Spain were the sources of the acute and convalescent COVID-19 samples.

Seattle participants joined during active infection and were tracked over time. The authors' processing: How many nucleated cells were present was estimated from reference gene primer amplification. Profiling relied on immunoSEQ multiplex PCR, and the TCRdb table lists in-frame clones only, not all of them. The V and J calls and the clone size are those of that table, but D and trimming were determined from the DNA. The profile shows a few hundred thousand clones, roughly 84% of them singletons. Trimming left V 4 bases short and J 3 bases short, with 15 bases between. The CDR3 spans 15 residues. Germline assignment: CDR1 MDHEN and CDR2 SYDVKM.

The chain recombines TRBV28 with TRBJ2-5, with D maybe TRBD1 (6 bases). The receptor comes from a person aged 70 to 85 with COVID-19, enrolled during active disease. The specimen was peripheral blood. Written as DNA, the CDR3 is TGTGCCAGCAGTTCCCGACGGACAGTCAAAGAGACCCAGTACTTC. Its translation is CASSSRRTVKETQYF.